This TCR beta chain was recovered during a study of blood T cell repertoires in COVID-19. Study-level information: COVID-19 samples collected from the United States, Italy and Spain covered acute and convalescent phases. PBMCs, B-cell-depleted T cells, or T cells provided the cDNA or gDNA that made up the material.

Study processing details: Scientists estimated how many nucleated cells there were by amplifying reference gene primers. Assay used: immunoSEQ multiplex PCR; TCRdb lists only in-frame clones, some missing. The V and J calls and clone size were taken over from that table, and D and trimming were inferred from the DNA. The table lists 80,000 to 100,000 clones, 75% to 90% of them singletons. The sequence derives from an elderly woman with acute or convalescent COVID-19. The sequencing sample was made of peripheral blood.

This CDR3 is CASTIGAHQGEKLFF. In DNA form, the CDR3 reads TGTGCCAGCACCATCGGGGCACACCAGGGGGAAAAACTGTTTTTT. J is TRBJ1-4 and V is TRBV9, with TRBD1 as a possible D gene (6 bases). The germline V gene has CDR1 SGDLS and CDR2 YYNGEE. V was cut by 6 bases and J by 8 bases, with 20 bases left in between. This CDR3 comprises 15 residues.